This is a list of T cell receptor beta chains from one sample in a study of resident and recirculating memory T cells in vitiligo. The data were produced by immunoSEQ multiplex PCR, yet TCRdb's version contains in-frame clones alone and is incomplete. The data contain about 45,000 clones, around 90% of them singletons. The specimen was blood. Receptors were obtained from a male donor with vitiligo. Each CDR3 is given with its conserved first and last residue. Fields, in order: clone size, J gene, D gene, V gene, CDR3 protein, CDR3 DNA. A D gene is named only where the DNA matches it firmly. Clone size is not always given. Where it is, it says once, few, many or a class for expanded clones.

>.|TRBJ1-2|.|TRBV6-1
CASSPTGVYGYTF
TGTGCCAGCAGCCCCACGGGGGTCTATGGCTACACCTTC
>once|TRBJ1-6|.|TRBV5-4
CASSQAPGTGSNSPLHF
TGTGCCAGCAGCCAGGCCCCCGGAACAGGCTCTAATTCACCCCTCCACTTT
>.|TRBJ2-5|.|TRBV9
CASSVGPTGKTQYF
TGTGCCAGCAGCGTAGGCCCAACGGGAAAGACCCAGTACTTC
>.|TRBJ1-5|.|TRBV19
CASSIGRGQPQHF
TGTGCCAGTAGTATTGGAAGGGGTCAGCCCCAGCATTTT
>.|TRBJ2-2|.|TRBV21-1
CASSPSPLGVRELFF
TGTGCCAGCAGCCCTTCACCCCTGGGAGTACGGGAGCTGTTTTTT
>.|TRBJ2-7|.|TRBV14
CASSLQGLGGYEQYF
TGTGCCAGCAGCCTGCAGGGGCTGGGGGGGTACGAGCAGTACTTC
>.|TRBJ2-2|TRBD1|TRBV5-4
CAIPRGQDLAGELFF
TGTGCCATCCCTCGGGGACAGGATTTGGCCGGGGAGCTGTTTTTT
>.|TRBJ2-7|.|TRBV2
CASKGEGLAYEQYF
TGTGCCAGCAAAGGGGAAGGCTTGGCCTACGAGCAGTACTTC
>once|TRBJ1-2|TRBD1|TRBV4-3
CASSQDVGQGADYGYTF
TGCGCCAGCAGCCAAGATGTGGGACAGGGGGCCGACTATGGCTACACCTTC
>.|TRBJ2-6|.|TRBV18
CASSPAFSGANVLTF
TGTGCCAGCTCACCAGCGTTTTCAGGGGCCAACGTCCTGACTTTC
>.|TRBJ1-4|TRBD1|TRBV4-3
CASSQDGTGNEKLFF
TGCGCCAGCAGCCAGGACGGGACAGGGAATGAAAAACTGTTTTTT
>.|TRBJ2-3|.|TRBV9
CASSEGSFKSSDTQYF
TGTGCCAGCAGCGAGGGGTCGTTCAAAAGTTCAGATACGCAGTATTTT
>.|TRBJ2-5|TRBD1|TRBV7-2
CASSSRTGRVGETQYF
TGTGCCAGCAGCTCCAGGACAGGGCGGGTTGGCGAGACCCAGTACTTC
>.|TRBJ2-1|.|TRBV6-5
CASSYSLRTKNNEQFF
TGTGCCAGCAGTTACTCCCTGCGGACAAAAAACAATGAGCAGTTCTTC
>.|TRBJ2-4|.|TRBV27
CASPPGITNLAKNIQYF
TGTGCCAGCCCCCCGGGTATCACCAACCTAGCCAAAAACATTCAGTACTTC
>.|TRBJ2-3|.|TRBV7-8
CASSLVEGRATDTQYF
TGTGCCAGCAGCTTAGTCGAAGGCAGGGCCACAGATACGCAGTATTTT
>.|TRBJ2-1|TRBD2|TRBV19
CASSIGGLPGGVNEQFF
TGTGCCAGTAGTATAGGTGGACTGCCGGGGGGGGTGAATGAGCAGTTCTTC
>.|TRBJ2-5|.|TRBV27
CASSSQTRSGTQYF
TGTGCCAGCAGTTCTCAAACCCGATCGGGGACCCAGTACTTC
>.|TRBJ1-2|TRBD1|TRBV6-6
CASSPGQNYGYTF
TGTGCCAGCAGTCCGGGACAGAACTATGGCTACACCTTC
>.|TRBJ2-5|.|TRBV19
CASSISGVETQYF
TGTGCCAGTAGTATTTCGGGGGTAGAGACCCAGTACTTC
>.|TRBJ1-1|.|TRBV10-3
CAIRNTGTNTEAFF
TGTGCCATCAGAAATACAGGGACGAACACTGAAGCTTTCTTT
>.|TRBJ1-5|.|TRBV29-1
CSVGHSNQPQHF
TGCAGCGTGGGGCACAGCAATCAGCCCCAGCATTTT
>.|TRBJ1-6|.|TRBV18
CASSSVQGSNSPLHF
TGTGCCAGCTCCTCAGTACAGGGAAGTAATTCACCCCTCCACTTT
>.|TRBJ1-2|TRBD1|TRBV19
CASSRDSYGYTF
TGTGCCAGTAGTAGGGACAGCTATGGCTACACCTTC
>.|TRBJ2-1|.|TRBV2
CASRLQGDEQFF
TGTGCCAGCAGGCTACAGGGAGATGAGCAGTTCTTC